The sequence of this T cell receptor beta chain was determined in a study of control samples from healthy donors and cancer patients. Using immunoSEQ multiplex PCR, the repertoire was profiled, and TCRdb retains in-frame clones only, with some absent. The sample includes some 120,000 clones, around nine tenths of them seen just once. CDR3 length equals 14 residues. Germline V gives CDR1 KGHDR, CDR2 SFDVKD. V was shortened by 3 bases and J by 5 bases, with 12 bases between the two germline ends. The sequence derives from a man aged 30 to 39 in good health. The chain has TRBV24-1 and TRBJ1-1; D is ambiguous. The specimen sequenced was blood. The CDR3 DNA reads as TGTGCCACCAGTGATGGTGGGGAAGGAACTGAAGCTTTCTTT. Translated, it gives CATSDGGEGTEAFF.